This T cell receptor (beta chain) stems from a study of radiotherapy plus CTLA-4 blockade in lung cancer. Study results and caveats: Expansion of tumor-derived TCR clones was observed in blood after radiotherapy plus ipilimumab. Dynamics of early blood T cell clones, together with interferon-beta, were reportedly the best predictors of response.

CDR3 length: 15 amino acids. With V trimmed by 7 bases and J by 3 bases, 7 bases remained unmatched. Germline loops: CDR1 MNHNY, CDR2 SVGAGI (reference sequence). Of note for this clone: The antigen is unknown.

In chemo-refractory metastatic non-small-cell lung cancer, patients got ipilimumab CTLA-4 blockade together with focal radiation. Clones were sequenced by immunoSEQ multiplex PCR, and TCRdb holds only the in-frame ones, with some missing. The sample holds about 49,000 clones, around 83% seen once. The rearrangement uses TRBV6-6 and TRBJ2-1, with TRBD2 identical over 9 bases. Sequences were derived from peripheral blood, sampled from a patient treated with radiotherapy plus ipilimumab. The TCR comes from a human donor with non-small cell lung cancer whose response to radiotherapy plus ipilimumab could not be evaluated. The CDR3: CASIKRTSDYNEQFF. CDR3 DNA: TGTGCCAGCATTAAAAGGACTAGCGACTACAATGAGCAGTTCTTC.